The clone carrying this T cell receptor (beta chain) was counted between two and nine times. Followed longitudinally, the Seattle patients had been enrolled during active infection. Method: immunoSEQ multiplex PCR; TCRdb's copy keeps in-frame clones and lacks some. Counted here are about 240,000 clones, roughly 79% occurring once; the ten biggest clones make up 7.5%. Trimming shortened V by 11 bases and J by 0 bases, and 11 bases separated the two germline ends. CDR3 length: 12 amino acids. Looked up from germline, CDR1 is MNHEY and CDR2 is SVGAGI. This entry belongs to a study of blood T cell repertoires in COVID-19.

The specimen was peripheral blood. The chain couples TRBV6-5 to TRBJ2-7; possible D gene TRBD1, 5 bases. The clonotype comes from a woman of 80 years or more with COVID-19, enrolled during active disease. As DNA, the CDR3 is TGTGCCGTGTCGGACAACTCCTACGAGCAGTACTTC. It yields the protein CAVSDNSYEQYF.